These 2 T cell receptor beta chains were all obtained from the same sample, sequenced in a study of T cells after yellow fever vaccination. TCRdb redid the calling of the 5' RACE reads with MiXCR, one entry per CDR3 protein. The table records some 350,000 distinct CDR3 sequences, under 5% of them present only once. The sample consisted of PBMCs, taken 5 days after the yellow fever booster vaccination. Receptor source: a man aged 18 to 30 who received the YFV17D yellow fever vaccine.

V is TRBV18 and J is TRBJ1-1; D ambiguous. The V gene lost 0 bases and the J gene lost 5 bases, with 7 bases spanning the gap. Germline values: CDR1 KGHSH, CDR2 LQKENI. This CDR3 contains 13 residues. The CDR3 region is CASSPPVGTEAFF. DNA for the CDR3: TGTGCCAGCTCACCACCGGTTGGTACTGAAGCTTTCTTT.

This clonotype has more than one count but fewer than ten. This chain's CDR3 is CASSGGVGGANVLTF. CDR3 nucleotide sequence: TGTGCCAGCAGTGGGGGGGTCGGTGGGGCCAACGTCCTGACTTTC. The chain combines TRBV6-5 with TRBJ2-6; the match to TRBD2 covers 7 bases. Losses at the gene ends were 5 bases for V and 3 bases for J; bases not matched to a gene: 4. Germline CDR1 and CDR2: MNHEY and SVGAGI. This CDR3 is 15 amino acids long.